Listed below are T cell receptor beta chains from one sample, sequenced in a study of blood T cell repertoires in COVID-19. This table comes from immunoSEQ multiplex PCR, and its TCRdb copy is limited to in-frame clones, with some not included. The sample records more than 150,000 clones, roughly 87% being singletons. The sequenced sample was PBMCs or T cells enriched from blood (not recorded which). The receptors come from a woman aged 50 to 60 who had recovered from COVID-19. The CDR3 runs from the conserved cysteine through the conserved F or W. The D gene is left open where the match is weak. Some rows have no size entry. The others give once, few or many, or a class for an expanded clone.

TRBJ2-3 | - | TRBV9 | - | CASSPSSGSTDTQYF | TGTGCCAGCAGCCCTTCGAGCGGGAGCACAGATACGCAGTATTTT
TRBJ2-7 | - | TRBV9 | - | CASSVVGSSYEQYF | TGTGCCAGCAGCGTAGTCGGGAGTTCCTACGAGCAGTACTTC
TRBJ2-6 | - | TRBV29-1 | - | CSVATDSGANVLTF | TGCAGCGTTGCTACAGACTCTGGGGCCAACGTCCTGACTTTC
TRBJ2-1 | TRBD2 | TRBV4-1 | - | CASSQDGSGTSSYNEQFF | TGCGCCAGCAGCCAAGATGGTAGCGGGACTAGCTCCTACAATGAGCAGTTCTTC
TRBJ2-5 | TRBD2 | TRBV19 | - | CASSMGLQETQYF | TGTGCCAGTAGTATGGGACTACAAGAGACCCAGTACTTC
TRBJ2-5 | TRBD1 | TRBV29-1 | - | CSVGLTGLETQYF | TGCAGCGTTGGACTGACAGGGTTAGAGACCCAGTACTTC
TRBJ2-3 | TRBD2 | TRBV2 | - | CASSVAGTSPTQYF | TGTGCCAGCAGTGTCGCGGGGACTAGCCCGACGCAGTATTTT
TRBJ2-7 | - | TRBV5-4 | once | CASSPRQAGPYEQYF | TGTGCCAGCAGCCCTAGACAGGCAGGGCCCTACGAGCAGTACTTC
TRBJ2-3 | TRBD1 | TRBV19 | - | CASSTRDRGHTDTQYF | TGTGCCAGTAGCACCCGGGACAGGGGGCACACAGATACGCAGTATTTT
TRBJ2-3 | - | TRBV4-1 | once | CASSPWNGGSTDTQYF | TGCGCCAGCAGCCCATGGAACGGCGGGAGCACAGATACGCAGTATTTT
TRBJ2-1 | TRBD2 | TRBV28 | - | CASILAGGYNEQFF | TGTGCCAGCATCTTAGCGGGAGGGTACAATGAGCAGTTCTTC
TRBJ2-2 | TRBD2 | TRBV9 | - | CASSVVGLAGSNTGELFF | TGTGCCAGCAGCGTAGTTGGCCTAGCGGGTTCGAACACCGGGGAGCTGTTTTTT
TRBJ2-1 | - | TRBV27 | - | CASSLILVRALHEQFF | TGTGCCAGCAGTTTGATTCTCGTCAGGGCCCTCCATGAGCAGTTCTTC
TRBJ1-4 | - | TRBV18 | - | CASSPQASGSTEKLFF | TGTGCCAGCTCACCACAGGCGTCAGGCTCTACCGAAAAACTGTTTTTT
TRBJ2-7 | TRBD2 | TRBV3-1/TRBV3-2 | - | CASSLKREGRGFSYEQYF | TGTGCCAGCAGCCTAAAGCGGGAGGGCCGGGGCTTCTCCTACGAGCAGTACTTC
TRBJ1-1 | TRBD1 | TRBV11-3 | - | CASSSTYRGADTEAFF | TGTGCCAGCAGCTCAACCTACAGGGGTGCGGACACTGAAGCTTTCTTT
TRBJ2-1 | TRBD2 | TRBV11-3 | - | CASSPGTSVYNEQFF | TGTGCCAGCAGCCCCGGGACTAGCGTGTACAATGAGCAGTTCTTC
TRBJ1-6 | - | TRBV4-3 | - | CASSRTGGRRSPLHF | TGCGCCAGCAGCCGGACCGGGGGGAGAAGGTCACCCCTCCACTTT
TRBJ2-1 | TRBD1 | TRBV6-4 | - | CASSPGTGPRQFF | TGTGCCAGCAGCCCCGGGACAGGCCCCAGGCAGTTCTTC
TRBJ1-5 | - | TRBV30 | - | CAWSVQGDQPQHF | TGTGCCTGGAGTGTACAGGGAGATCAGCCCCAGCATTTT
TRBJ2-3 | TRBD2 | TRBV5-1 | - | CASSLVGGRADTQYF | TGCGCCAGCAGCTTGGTGGGCGGGAGGGCAGATACGCAGTATTTT
TRBJ2-1 | - | TRBV6-2/TRBV6-3 | - | CASSVRRESSYNEQFF | TGTGCCAGCAGTGTTCGACGGGAGAGCTCCTACAATGAGCAGTTCTTC
TRBJ2-3 | - | TRBV2 | few | CALADTVSDTQYF | TGTGCCTTGGCGGACACGGTCAGTGATACGCAGTATTTT
TRBJ1-1 | TRBD1 | TRBV29-1 | - | CSAGGTGGTEAFF | TGCAGCGCCGGAGGGACAGGGGGTACTGAAGCTTTCTTT
TRBJ1-3 | TRBD1 | TRBV10-2 | - | CASSESGGVNTIYF | TGCGCCAGCAGTGAGTCAGGGGGCGTCAACACCATATATTTT
TRBJ1-3 | - | TRBV9 | - | CASSRESSPVGNTIYF | TGTGCCAGCAGCCGGGAGTCTAGCCCGGTGGGAAACACCATATATTTT
TRBJ1-5 | TRBD1 | TRBV6-5 | - | CASRRQGGIPQHF | TGTGCCAGCAGACGACAGGGAGGCATCCCCCAGCATTTT
TRBJ1-2 | - | TRBV19 | - | CASSIYRGYTF | TGTGCCAGTAGTATTTATCGTGGCTACACCTTC
TRBJ1-2 | - | TRBV7-8 | - | CASSLVPQRYGYTF | TGTGCCAGCAGCTTAGTCCCACAACGCTATGGCTACACCTTC
TRBJ2-5 | TRBD1 | TRBV7-6 | - | CASSPSQGAGTQYF | TGTGCCAGCAGCCCCAGCCAGGGGGCGGGGACCCAGTACTTC
TRBJ1-6 | TRBD1 | TRBV13 | - | CASSLGQGNRSPLHF | TGTGCCAGCAGCCTAGGACAGGGGAATCGGTCACCCCTCCACTTT
TRBJ2-1 | TRBD2 | TRBV7-3 | - | CASSDGTSGTGQFF | TGTGCCAGCAGCGATGGGACTAGCGGGACTGGGCAGTTCTTC
TRBJ1-1 | - | TRBV28 | - | CASSTPKNTEAFF | TGTGCCAGCAGTACTCCGAAAAACACTGAAGCTTTCTTT